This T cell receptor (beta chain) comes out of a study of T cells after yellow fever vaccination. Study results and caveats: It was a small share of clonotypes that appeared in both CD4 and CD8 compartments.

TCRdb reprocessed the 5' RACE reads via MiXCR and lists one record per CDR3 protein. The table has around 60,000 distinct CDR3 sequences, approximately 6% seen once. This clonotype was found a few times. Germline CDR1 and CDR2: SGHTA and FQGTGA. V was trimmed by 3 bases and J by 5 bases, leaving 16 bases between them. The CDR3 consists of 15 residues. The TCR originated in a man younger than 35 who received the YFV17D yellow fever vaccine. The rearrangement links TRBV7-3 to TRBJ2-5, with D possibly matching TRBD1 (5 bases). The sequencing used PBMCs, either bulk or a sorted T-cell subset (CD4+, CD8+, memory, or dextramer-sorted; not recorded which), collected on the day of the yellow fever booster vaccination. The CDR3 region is CASSLGPALGETQYF. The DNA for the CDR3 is TGTGCCAGCAGCTTGGGGCCCGCTTTAGGCGAGACCCAGTACTTC.